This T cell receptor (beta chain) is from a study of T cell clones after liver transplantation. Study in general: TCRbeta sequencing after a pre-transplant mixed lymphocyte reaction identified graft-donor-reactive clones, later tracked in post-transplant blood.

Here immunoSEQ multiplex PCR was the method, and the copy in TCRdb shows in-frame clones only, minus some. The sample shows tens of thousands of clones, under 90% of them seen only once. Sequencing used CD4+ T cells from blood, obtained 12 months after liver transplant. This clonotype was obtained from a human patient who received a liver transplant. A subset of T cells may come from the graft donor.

CDR3 residues: CASSSPRGETQYF. As DNA, the CDR3 is TGTGCCAGCAGTTCCCCCAGGGGAGAGACCCAGTACTTC. This chain links TRBV6-5 with TRBJ2-5, with TRBD1 as a possible D gene (6 bases). This CDR3 contains 13 residues. CDR1 and CDR2 from the germline V gene are MNHEY and SVGAGI. V lost 4 bases and J lost 4, with 10 bases in between.